This T cell receptor (beta chain) emerged from a study of control samples from healthy donors and cancer patients. Germline values: CDR1 SGHRS, CDR2 YFSETQ. V shed 7 bases and J shed 5 bases, with 13 bases lying between them. The CDR3 runs to 13 residues. Only in-frame clones appear in the TCRdb table, and some are missing; sequencing was by immunoSEQ multiplex PCR. In the table there are approximately 120,000 clones, around 92% of which are singletons. Sequencing used PBMCs. The source is a man older than 75 with head and neck cancer. V is TRBV5-1 and J is TRBJ2-1; D unresolved. In DNA, the CDR3 is TGCGCCAGCTTTCCGGACGGAGACAATGAGCAGTTCTTC. This sequence encodes CASFPDGDNEQFF.